The sequence of this TCR beta chain was determined in a study of early T cells in non-severe SARS-CoV-2 infection. Across the study: Sequenced material consisted of bulk RNA (from unsorted whole blood), and chains were unpaired.

Individual cDNA molecules received unique molecular identifiers during library preparation. TCRdb fed the 5' RACE reads into MiXCR, producing one record per CDR3 protein. The data show under 85,000 distinct CDR3 sequences, 10% to 15% seen once. Germline V gene lookup returns CDR1 ENHRY and CDR2 SYGVKD. The length of the CDR3 is 12 residues. The V end lost 5 bases, the J end lost 3 bases, and 5 bases lay between the germline ends. This clonotype was detected many times. Sequenced material: whole blood. The chain employs TRBV10-3 and TRBJ1-5; D is ambiguous. The receptor comes from an adult who was a healthcare worker with PCR-confirmed SARS-CoV-2 infection or an uninfected control (not recorded which). The DNA of the CDR3 is TGTGCCATCAGTCCAAACAATCAGCCCCAGCATTTT. It is translated as CAISPNNQPQHF.